Reported below is one TCR beta chain. Its antigen is not known. The data originate from a study of cytomegalovirus exposure and HLA in healthy donors. Points from the study as a whole: Most TCR sequences were seen very rarely across donors, but some public TCRs occurred in many. Cytomegalovirus association was assigned to approximately 160 TCR beta chains. It was reported that the classifier diagnosed cytomegalovirus status with high specificity and sensitivity in both the original and validation cohorts. A subsequent analysis found that TCR clusters from the first cohort also tended to co-occur in the roughly 120 validation repertoires, with under 95% of cluster scores above 0.

Unmatched junction bases numbered 11, after V lost 4 bases and J lost 2 bases. Germline CDR1 reads SGHNT; CDR2 reads YYREEE (reference sequence). The CDR3 length is 19 residues. Method: immunoSEQ multiplex PCR; TCRdb's copy keeps in-frame clones and lacks some. This repertoire shows about 330,000 clones, 80% to 90% found once; its top ten account for about 0.91%. The sequence came from a young woman in good health and CMV-seronegative. The V and J genes are TRBV5-4 and TRBJ2-6; 11 nucleotides align to TRBD2. Sequenced material: PBMCs. The CDR3: CASSTGLAANPTGANVLTF. The CDR3 region has the DNA TGTGCCAGCAGCACGGGACTAGCGGCTAACCCCACTGGGGCCAACGTCCTGACTTTC.